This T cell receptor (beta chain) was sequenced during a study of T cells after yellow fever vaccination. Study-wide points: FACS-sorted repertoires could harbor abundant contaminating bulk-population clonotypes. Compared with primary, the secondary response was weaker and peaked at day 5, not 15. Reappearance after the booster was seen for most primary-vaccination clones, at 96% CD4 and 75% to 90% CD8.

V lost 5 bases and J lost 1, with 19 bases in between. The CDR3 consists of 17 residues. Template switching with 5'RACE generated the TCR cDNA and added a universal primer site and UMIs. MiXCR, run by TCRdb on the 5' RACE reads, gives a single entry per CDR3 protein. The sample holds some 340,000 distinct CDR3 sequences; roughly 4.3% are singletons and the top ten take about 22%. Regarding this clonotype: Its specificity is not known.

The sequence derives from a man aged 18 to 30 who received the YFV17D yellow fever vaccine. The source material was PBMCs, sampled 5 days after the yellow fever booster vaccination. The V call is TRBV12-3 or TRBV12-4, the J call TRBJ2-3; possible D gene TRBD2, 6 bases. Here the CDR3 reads CASSQMDHGGGTDTQYF. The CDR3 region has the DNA TGTGCCAGCAGTCAAATGGATCACGGGGGAGGCACAGATACGCAGTATTTT.